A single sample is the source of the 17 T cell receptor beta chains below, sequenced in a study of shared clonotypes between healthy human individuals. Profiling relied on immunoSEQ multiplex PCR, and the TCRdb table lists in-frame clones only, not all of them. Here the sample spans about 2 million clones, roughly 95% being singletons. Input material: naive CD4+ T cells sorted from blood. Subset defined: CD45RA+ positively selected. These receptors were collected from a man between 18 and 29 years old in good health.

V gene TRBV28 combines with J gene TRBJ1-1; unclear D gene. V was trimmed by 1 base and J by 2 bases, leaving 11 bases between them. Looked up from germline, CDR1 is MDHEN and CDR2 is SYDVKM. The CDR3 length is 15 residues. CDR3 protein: CASSLLARVNTEAFF. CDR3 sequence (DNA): TGTGCCAGCAGTTTATTAGCCCGGGTCAACACTGAAGCTTTCTTT. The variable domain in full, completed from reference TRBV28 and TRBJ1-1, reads DVKVTQSSRYLVKRTGEKVFLECVQDMDHENMFWYRQDPGLGLRLIYFSYDVKMKEKGDIPEGYSVSREKKERFSLILESASTNQTSMYLCASSLLARVNTEAFFGQGTRLTVV.

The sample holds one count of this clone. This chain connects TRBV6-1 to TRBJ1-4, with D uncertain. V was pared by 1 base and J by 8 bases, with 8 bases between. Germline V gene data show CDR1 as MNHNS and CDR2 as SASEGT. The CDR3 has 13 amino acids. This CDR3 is CASSEGAREKLFF. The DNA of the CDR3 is TGTGCCAGCAGTGAAGGGGCCAGGGAAAAACTGTTTTTT.

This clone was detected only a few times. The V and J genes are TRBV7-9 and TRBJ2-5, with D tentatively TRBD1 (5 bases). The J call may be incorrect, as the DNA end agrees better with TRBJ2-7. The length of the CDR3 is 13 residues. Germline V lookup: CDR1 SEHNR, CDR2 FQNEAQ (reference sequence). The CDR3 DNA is TGTGCCAGCAGCTTAGCCCACAGGAACGAGCAGTACTTC. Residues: CASSLAHRNEQYF.

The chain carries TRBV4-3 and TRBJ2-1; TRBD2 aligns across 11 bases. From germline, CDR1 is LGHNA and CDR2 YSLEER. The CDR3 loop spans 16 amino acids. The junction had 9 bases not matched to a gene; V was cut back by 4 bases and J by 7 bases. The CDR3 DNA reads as TGCGCCAGCAGCCGACACCTAGCGGGAGGTAATAATGAGCAGTTCTTC. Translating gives CASSRHLAGGNNEQFF.

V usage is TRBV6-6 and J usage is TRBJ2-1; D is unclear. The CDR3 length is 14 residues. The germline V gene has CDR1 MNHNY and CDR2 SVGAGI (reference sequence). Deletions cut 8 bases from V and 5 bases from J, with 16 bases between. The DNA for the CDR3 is TGTGCCAGCCGCAGCTATTCCGAGGACAATGAGCAGTTCTTC. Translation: CASRSYSEDNEQFF.

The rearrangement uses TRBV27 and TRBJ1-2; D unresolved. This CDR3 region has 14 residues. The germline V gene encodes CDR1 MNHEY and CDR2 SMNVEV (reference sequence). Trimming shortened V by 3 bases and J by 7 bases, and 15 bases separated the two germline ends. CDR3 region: CASSFHSFEGGYTF. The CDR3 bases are TGTGCCAGCAGTTTTCACAGCTTCGAAGGTGGCTACACCTTC.

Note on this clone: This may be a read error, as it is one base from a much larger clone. The DNA of the CDR3 is TGTGCCTGGAGTGTACGTAGGCCGAACAGGAGGCAAATCAGCGGGGAGCTGTTTTTT. This encodes CAWSVRRPNRRQISGELFF. V and J are TRBV30 and TRBJ2-2, with D perhaps given as TRBD1 or TRBD2 (5 bases each). CDR1 is GTSNPN and CDR2 is SVGIG in the germline V gene (reference sequence). V dropped 0 bases and J dropped 7 bases, with 27 bases sitting between them. The CDR3 contains 19 residues.

The CDR3 protein is CAIRFVGSQETQYF. The CDR3 DNA follows: TGTGCCATCCGGTTTGTGGGGTCACAAGAGACCCAGTACTTC. The chain carries TRBV10-3 and TRBJ2-5; no clear D gene. Germline V gene sequence: CDR1 ENHRY, CDR2 SYGVKD. V was clipped by 8 bases and J by 2 bases, with 15 bases between them. The CDR3 has 14 amino acids.

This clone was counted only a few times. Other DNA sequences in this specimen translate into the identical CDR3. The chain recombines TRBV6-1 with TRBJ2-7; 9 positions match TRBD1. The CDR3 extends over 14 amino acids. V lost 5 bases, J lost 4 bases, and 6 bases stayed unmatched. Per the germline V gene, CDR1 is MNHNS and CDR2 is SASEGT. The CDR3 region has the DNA TGTGCCAGCAGTAAGGGACAGGGTGTGTACGAGCAGTACTTC. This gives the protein CASSKGQGVYEQYF.

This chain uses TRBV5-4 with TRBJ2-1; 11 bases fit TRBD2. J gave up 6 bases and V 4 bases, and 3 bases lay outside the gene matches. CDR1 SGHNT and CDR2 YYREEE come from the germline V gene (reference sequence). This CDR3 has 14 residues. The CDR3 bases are TGTGCCAGCAGCCCCGGGACTAGCGGCAATGAGCAGTTCTTC. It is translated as CASSPGTSGNEQFF.

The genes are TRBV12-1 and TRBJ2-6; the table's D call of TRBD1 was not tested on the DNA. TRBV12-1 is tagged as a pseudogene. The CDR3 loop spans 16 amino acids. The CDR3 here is CASSFLAHSGANVLTF. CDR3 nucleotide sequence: TGTGCCAGCAGCTTCCTTGCACATTCCGGGGCCAACGTCCTGACTTTC.

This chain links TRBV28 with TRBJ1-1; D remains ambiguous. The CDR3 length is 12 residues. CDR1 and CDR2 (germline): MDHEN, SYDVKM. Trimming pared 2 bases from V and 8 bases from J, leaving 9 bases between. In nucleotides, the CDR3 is TGTGCCAGCAGTTTAATGCAGTCGGAAGCTTTCTTT. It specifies CASSLMQSEAFF.

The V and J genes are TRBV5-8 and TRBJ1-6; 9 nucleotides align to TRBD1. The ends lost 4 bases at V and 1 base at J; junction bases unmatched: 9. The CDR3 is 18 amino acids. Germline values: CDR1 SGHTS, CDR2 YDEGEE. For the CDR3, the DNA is TGTGCCAGCAGCCGGGGACAGGGTGCCCTTTCCTATAATTCACCCCTCCACTTT. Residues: CASSRGQGALSYNSPLHF.

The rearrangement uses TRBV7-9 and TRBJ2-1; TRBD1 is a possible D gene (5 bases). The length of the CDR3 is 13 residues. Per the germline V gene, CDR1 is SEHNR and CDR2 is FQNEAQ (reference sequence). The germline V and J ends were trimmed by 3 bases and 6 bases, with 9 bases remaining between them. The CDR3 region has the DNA TGTGCCAGCAGCTTGAGGCAGGGCAATGAGCAGTTCTTC. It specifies CASSLRQGNEQFF. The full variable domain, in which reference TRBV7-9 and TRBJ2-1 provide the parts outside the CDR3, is DTGVSQNPRHKITKRGQNVTFRCDPISEHNRLYWYRQTLGQGPEFLTYFQNEAQLEKSRLLSDRFSAERPKGSFSTLEIQRTEQGDSAMYLCASSLRQGNEQFFGPGTRLTVL.

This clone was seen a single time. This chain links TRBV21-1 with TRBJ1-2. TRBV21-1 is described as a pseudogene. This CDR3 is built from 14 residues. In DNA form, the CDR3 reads TGTGCCAGCAGCTCTATCGGGGTAAACTATGGCTACACCTTC. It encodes CASSSIGVNYGYTF.

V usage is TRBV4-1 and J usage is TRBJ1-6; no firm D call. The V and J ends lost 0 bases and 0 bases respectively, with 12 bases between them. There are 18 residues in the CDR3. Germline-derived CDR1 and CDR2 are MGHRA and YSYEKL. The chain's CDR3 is CASSQDNGNPSYNSPLHF. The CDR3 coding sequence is TGCGCCAGCAGCCAAGATAACGGTAACCCCTCCTATAATTCACCCCTCCACTTT.

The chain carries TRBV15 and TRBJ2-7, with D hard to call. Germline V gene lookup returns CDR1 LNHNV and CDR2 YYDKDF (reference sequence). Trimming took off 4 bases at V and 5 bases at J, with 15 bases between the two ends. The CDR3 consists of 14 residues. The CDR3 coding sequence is TGTGCCACCAGCAATATTGGCCAGTCCGACGAGCAGTACTTC. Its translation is CATSNIGQSDEQYF. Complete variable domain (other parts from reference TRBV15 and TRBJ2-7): DAMVIQNPRYQVTQFGKPVTLSCSQTLNHNVMYWYQQKSSQAPKLLFHYYDKDFNNEADTPDNFQSRRPNTSFCFLDIRSPGLGDTAMYLCATSNIGQSDEQYFGPGTRLTVT.